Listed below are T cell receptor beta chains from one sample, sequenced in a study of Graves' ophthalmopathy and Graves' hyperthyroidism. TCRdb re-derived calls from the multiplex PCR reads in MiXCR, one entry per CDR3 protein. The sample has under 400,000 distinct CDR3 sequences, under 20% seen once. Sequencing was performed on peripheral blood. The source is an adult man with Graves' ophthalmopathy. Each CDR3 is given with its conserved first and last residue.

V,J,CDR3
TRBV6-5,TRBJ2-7,CASSWDTLTEQYF
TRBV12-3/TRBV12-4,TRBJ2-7,CASSPGDSEQYF
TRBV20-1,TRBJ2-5,CSASGSTETQYF
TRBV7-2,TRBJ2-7,CASSPRGGDGFYEQYF
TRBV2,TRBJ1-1,CASSEVLGEAFF
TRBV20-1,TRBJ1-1,CSAPTPDEAFF
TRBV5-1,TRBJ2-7,CASSLALGTGLYEQYF
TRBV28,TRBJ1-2,CASRTGGSQGYTF
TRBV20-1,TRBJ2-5,CSADGWTGDRETQYF
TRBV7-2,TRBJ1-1,CASSLPLGGTGEAFF
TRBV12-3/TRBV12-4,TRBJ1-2,CASSQGTIGYTF
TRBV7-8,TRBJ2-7,CASSPLGLAFHEQYF
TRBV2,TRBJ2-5,CASCGLAGSQETQYF
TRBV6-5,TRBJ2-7,CATKRTGTGRLTYEQYF
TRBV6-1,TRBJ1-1,CASIQVRGQRGNTEAFF
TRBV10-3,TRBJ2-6,CAISDTTGMDSGANVLTF
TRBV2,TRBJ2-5,CASRTTLAGSETQYF
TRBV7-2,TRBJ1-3,CASSLGGVSGNTIYF
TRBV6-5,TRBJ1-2,CASSYSRDSYGYTF
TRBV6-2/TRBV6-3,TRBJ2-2,CASTPGQYTGELFF
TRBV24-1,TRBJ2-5,CATSESRTQETQYF
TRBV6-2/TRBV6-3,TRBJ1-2,CASIYHHYGYNF
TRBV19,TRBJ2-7,CASKKKPTGPSYEQYF
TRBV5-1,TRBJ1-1,CASREQNTEAFF
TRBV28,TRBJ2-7,CASAGGTSYEQYF
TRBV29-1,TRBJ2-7,CSVVPRGQGEEQYF
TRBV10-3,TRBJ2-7,CAISGGATGHEQYF
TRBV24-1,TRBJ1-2,CATSDPHGEGFDGYTF
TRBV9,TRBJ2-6,CASSVQGASGANVLTF
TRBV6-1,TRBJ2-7,CASRLGGIYEQYF
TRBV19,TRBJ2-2,CASNAPGELFF
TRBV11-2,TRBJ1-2,CASSLLWNGYTF
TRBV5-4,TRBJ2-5,CASSGTPQETQYF
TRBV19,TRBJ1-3,CASSNDRLRDTIYF
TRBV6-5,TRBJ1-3,CASSYSGGLSGNTIYF
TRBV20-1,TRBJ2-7,CSAKIGVGEQYF
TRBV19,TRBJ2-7,CASSELRRSYEQYF
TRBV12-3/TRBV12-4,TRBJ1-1,CASSGEQGSNTEAFF
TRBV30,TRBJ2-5,CAWSVLEGETQYF
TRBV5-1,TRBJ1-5,CASSLGGGLSNQPQHF
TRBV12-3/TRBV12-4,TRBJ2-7,CASSLNRRDEQYF
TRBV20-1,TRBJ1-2,CSASRTGRGYGYTF
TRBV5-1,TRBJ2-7,CASSWGQGTSYEQYF
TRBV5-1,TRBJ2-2,CASSLPGSVRTGELFF
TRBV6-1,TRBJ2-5,CASSDRLAGQETQYF
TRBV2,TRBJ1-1,CASTLGVGTEAFF
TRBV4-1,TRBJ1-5,CASSTRDNQPQHF
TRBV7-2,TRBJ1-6,CASSQGALPNSPLHF
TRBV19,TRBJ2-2,CASMLLAGIPGELFF
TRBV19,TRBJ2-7,CASRKASGDTYEQYF
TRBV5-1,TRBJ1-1,CASSLGNTENTEAFF
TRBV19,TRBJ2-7,CASSIGRTASYEQYF
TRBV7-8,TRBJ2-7,CASSSRTSTYEQYF
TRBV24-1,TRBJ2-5,CATSEPTGAETQYF
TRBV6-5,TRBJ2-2,CASSYFAGGTGELFF
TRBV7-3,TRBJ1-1,CASSLTGGVTEAFF
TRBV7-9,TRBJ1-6,CASSTTRDRIPNSPLHF
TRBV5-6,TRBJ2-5,CASSPEAFQETQYF
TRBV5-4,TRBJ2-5,CASSLPGLAGGKETQYF